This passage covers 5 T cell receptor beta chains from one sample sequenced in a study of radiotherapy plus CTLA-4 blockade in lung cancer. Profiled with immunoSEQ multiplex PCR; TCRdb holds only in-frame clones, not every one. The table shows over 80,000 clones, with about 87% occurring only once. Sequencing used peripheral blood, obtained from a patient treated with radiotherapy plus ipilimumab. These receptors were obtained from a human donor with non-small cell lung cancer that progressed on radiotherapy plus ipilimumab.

CDR3 protein: CASSLVEVPYYEQYF. CDR3 nucleotide sequence: TGTGCCAGCAGCTTAGTCGAGGTGCCGTACTACGAGCAGTACTTC. The chain couples TRBV7-9 to TRBJ2-7; no firm D call. V lost 1 base, J lost 3 bases, and 13 bases lay in between. Germline CDR1 and CDR2: SEHNR and FQNEAQ (reference sequence). This CDR3 is built from 15 residues.

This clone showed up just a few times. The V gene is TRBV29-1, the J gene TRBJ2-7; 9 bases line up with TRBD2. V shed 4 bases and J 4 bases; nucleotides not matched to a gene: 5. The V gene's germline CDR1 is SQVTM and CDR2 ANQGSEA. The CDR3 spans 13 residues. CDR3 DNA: TGCAGCGTTGGCGGGGGGGGTTTGTACGAGCAGTACTTC. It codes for CSVGGGGLYEQYF.

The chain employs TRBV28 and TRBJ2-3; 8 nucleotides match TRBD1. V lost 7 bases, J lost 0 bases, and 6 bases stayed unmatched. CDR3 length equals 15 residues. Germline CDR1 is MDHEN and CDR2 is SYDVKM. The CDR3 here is CASTLGQGSTDTQYF. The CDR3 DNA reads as TGTGCCAGCACCCTAGGACAGGGAAGCACAGATACGCAGTATTTT.

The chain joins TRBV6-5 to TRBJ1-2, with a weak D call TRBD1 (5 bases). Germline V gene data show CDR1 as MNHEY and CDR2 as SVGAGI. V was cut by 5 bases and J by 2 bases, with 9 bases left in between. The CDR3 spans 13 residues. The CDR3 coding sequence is TGTGCCAGCAGTGAAGCAGGGAACTATGGCTACACCTTC. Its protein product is CASSEAGNYGYTF.

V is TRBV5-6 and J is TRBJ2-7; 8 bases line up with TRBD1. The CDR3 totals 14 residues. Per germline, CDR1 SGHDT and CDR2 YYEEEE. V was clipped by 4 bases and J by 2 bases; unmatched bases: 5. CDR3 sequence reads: CASSPDRGTYEQYF. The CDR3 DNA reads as TGTGCCAGCAGCCCAGACAGGGGTACCTACGAGCAGTACTTC.